A selection of T cell receptor beta chains follows, all from one sample in a study of human T cells and chemical hapten exposure. TCRdb passed the RACE reads through MiXCR, listing each CDR3 protein once. The table shows some 350,000 distinct CDR3 sequences, with about 6.3% occurring only once. The specimen was whole blood, collected in connection with sensitization to the hapten diphenylcyclopropenone (DPC). The origin of the receptors is a young woman with alopecia areata. Some clones in this sample may be carry-over from other donors' samples. The conserved cysteine and the conserved F or W are not part of the CDR3 here. Each record gives: D gene, J gene, V gene, CDR3 protein. A D gene is named only where the DNA matches it firmly.

D: -
J: TRBJ2-5
V: TRBV6-2/TRBV6-3
CDR3: ASGKGAEGFETQY

D: -
J: TRBJ2-3
V: TRBV5-6
CDR3: ASSLAGGEE

D: TRBD1
J: TRBJ2-5
V: TRBV6-6
CDR3: ASSYSTGETQY

D: -
J: TRBJ1-5
V: TRBV12-3/TRBV12-4
CDR3: ASSLAGYGQPQH

D: -
J: TRBJ1-2
V: TRBV10-3
CDR3: AISDRGYYGYT

D: -
J: TRBJ2-3
V: TRBV27
CDR3: ASSPRRAQSGADTQY

D: TRBD2
J: TRBJ2-1
V: TRBV27
CDR3: ASRLSGAKGEQF

D: -
J: TRBJ2-5
V: TRBV5-4
CDR3: ASSAASFSGETQY

D: TRBD2
J: TRBJ2-2
V: TRBV4-2
CDR3: ATGLAGGRGTGELF

D: -
J: TRBJ2-1
V: TRBV7-2
CDR3: ASSSRPGHNNEQF

D: TRBD2
J: TRBJ2-1
V: TRBV6-2/TRBV6-3
CDR3: ASSYSTLLAGGYNEQF

D: -
J: TRBJ2-5
V: TRBV29-1
CDR3: SVQDSHQETQY

D: TRBD2
J: TRBJ2-5
V: TRBV6-5
CDR3: ASKAAGGPPKAQY

D: -
J: TRBJ1-1
V: TRBV3-1
CDR3: ASSQGSTSKAAF

D: TRBD2
J: TRBJ2-3
V: TRBV18
CDR3: ASSPGLAGVSTDTQY

D: TRBD1
J: TRBJ2-7
V: TRBV6-6
CDR3: ASTPQGESYEQY

D: -
J: TRBJ1-6
V: TRBV6-6
CDR3: TSSPDSTYNSPLH

D: -
J: TRBJ1-5
V: TRBV19
CDR3: ASSTGAQKGYSNQPQH

D: -
J: TRBJ1-1
V: TRBV4-3
CDR3: ASSQDPQANTEAF

D: -
J: TRBJ2-5
V: TRBV7-2
CDR3: ASSLGSSSEKETQY

D: -
J: TRBJ2-1
V: TRBV25-1
CDR3: ASSQPKGFYNEQF

D: -
J: TRBJ2-1
V: TRBV27
CDR3: ASSGATQHGEQF

D: -
J: TRBJ1-5
V: TRBV4-2
CDR3: ASSQDGHSNQPQH

D: TRBD1
J: TRBJ1-1
V: TRBV20-1
CDR3: SARTGVFPEAF

D: TRBD1
J: TRBJ2-7
V: TRBV5-1
CDR3: ASSRYSSGTDSYEQY

D: -
J: TRBJ2-2
V: TRBV6-2/TRBV6-3
CDR3: VTREEFANTGELF

D: -
J: TRBJ2-3
V: TRBV10-3
CDR3: AISESQGADTQY

D: -
J: TRBJ1-6
V: TRBV7-2
CDR3: ASSSRQAYNSPLH

D: -
J: TRBJ2-4
V: TRBV6-5
CDR3: ASSSLGGKNIQY

D: -
J: TRBJ2-7
V: TRBV12-3/TRBV12-4
CDR3: ASSLRDMSYEQY

D: -
J: TRBJ2-7
V: TRBV7-2
CDR3: ASSRGDGQLYEQY